Listed here are 8 T cell receptor beta chains from one sample, sequenced in a study of vaccination and CD4 T cells after COVID-19. These receptors' antigens are unknown. Sequencing of cultured CD4+ T cell DNA used the Oncomine TCR Beta short-read assay. TCRdb reprocessed the PCR reads with MiXCR, giving one entry per CDR3 protein. The sample lists almost 20,000 distinct CDR3 sequences, around 50% seen once, with around 10% in the top ten. Treatment reported: approximately 11-day PBMC culture with coronavirus spike peptide pools or control peptides (ViraFEST assay). Sequenced material: CD4+ T cells from blood, cultured in vitro. Source of these receptors: a human donor who had recovered from COVID-19.

The rearrangement uses TRBV24-1 and TRBJ1-1; D is ambiguous. CDR1 and CDR2 (germline): KGHDR, SFDVKD. The germline V and J ends were trimmed by 4 bases and 11 bases, with 10 bases remaining between them. The CDR3 covers 11 residues. This chain's CDR3 is CATSDRARAFF. The CDR3 nucleotides are TGTGCCACCAGTGACCGCGCTCGGGCTTTCTTT.

This clonotype was detected only once. This chain connects TRBV20-1 to TRBJ2-1; D unresolved. Germline V lookup: CDR1 DFQATT, CDR2 SNEGSKA (reference sequence). The V and J ends lost 5 bases and 4 bases respectively, with 9 bases between them. The CDR3 covers 12 residues. The CDR3 here is CSAAWGYNEQFF. The CDR3 region has the DNA TGCAGTGCTGCCTGGGGATACAATGAGCAGTTCTTC.

The gene calls are TRBV27 and TRBJ2-2; D gene unclear. The CDR3 is 14 residues long. In germline, CDR1 is MNHEY, CDR2 SMNVEV (reference sequence). V was shortened by 7 bases and J by 5 bases, with 14 bases between the two germline ends. Written as DNA, the CDR3 is TGTGCCAGCACCTTCGGACGGCTGACCGGGGAGCTGTTTTTT. This gives the protein CASTFGRLTGELFF.

The chain carries TRBV6-5 and TRBJ2-7, with 8 bases aligning to TRBD1. Germline CDR1 MNHEY, CDR2 SVGAGI. The CDR3 spans 16 residues. V was pared by 4 bases and J by 1 base, with 9 bases of the junction left unmatched. DNA for the CDR3: TGTGCCAGCAGTTCGCCGACAGGGACAGGATCCTACGAGCAGTACTTC. Translated: CASSSPTGTGSYEQYF.

In this sample, this clonotype turned up a few times. The chain recombines TRBV6-1 with TRBJ1-1; TRBD1 is a possible D gene (6 bases). Germline V gene data show CDR1 as MNHNS and CDR2 as SASEGT. Trimming removed 5 bases from V and 1 base from J, with 11 bases in between. The CDR3 has 14 amino acids. This CDR3 is CASSHRQENTEAFF. CDR3 nucleotide sequence: TGTGCCAGCAGTCACCGACAGGAGAACACTGAAGCTTTCTTT.

J is TRBJ1-2 and V is TRBV20-1; TRBD1 matches at 7 bases. Germline V CDR1 and CDR2: DFQATT, SNEGSKA (reference sequence). The length of the CDR3 is 12 residues. V was pared by 3 bases and J by 4 bases, with 2 bases of the junction left unmatched. The CDR3 reads CSASGDSYGYTF. Written as DNA, the CDR3 is TGCAGTGCTAGTGGGGACAGCTATGGCTACACCTTC.

In this sample, this clonotype turned up a few times. The genes are TRBV6-1 and TRBJ1-1; the D gene is possibly TRBD1 (6 bases). CDR1 is MNHNS, CDR2 SASEGT, per germline. Trimming stripped 9 bases from V and 4 bases from J, with 15 bases between. The CDR3 is 13 residues long. The CDR3 sequence is CARYKRGGTEAFF. Written as DNA, the CDR3 is TGTGCCAGGTATAAACGAGGGGGCACTGAAGCTTTCTTT.

About this clonotype itself: One junction end disagrees with the germline gene, perhaps due to a read error. The chain links TRBV11-3 to TRBJ1-1, with D perhaps TRBD1 (6 bases). The CDR3 runs 13 residues. Germline V gives CDR1 SGHNT, CDR2 YENEEA. DNA of the CDR3: TGTGCCAGCAGCCTAGAAACCCAGGGGCCAGCTTTCTTT. Residues: CASSLETQGPAFF.